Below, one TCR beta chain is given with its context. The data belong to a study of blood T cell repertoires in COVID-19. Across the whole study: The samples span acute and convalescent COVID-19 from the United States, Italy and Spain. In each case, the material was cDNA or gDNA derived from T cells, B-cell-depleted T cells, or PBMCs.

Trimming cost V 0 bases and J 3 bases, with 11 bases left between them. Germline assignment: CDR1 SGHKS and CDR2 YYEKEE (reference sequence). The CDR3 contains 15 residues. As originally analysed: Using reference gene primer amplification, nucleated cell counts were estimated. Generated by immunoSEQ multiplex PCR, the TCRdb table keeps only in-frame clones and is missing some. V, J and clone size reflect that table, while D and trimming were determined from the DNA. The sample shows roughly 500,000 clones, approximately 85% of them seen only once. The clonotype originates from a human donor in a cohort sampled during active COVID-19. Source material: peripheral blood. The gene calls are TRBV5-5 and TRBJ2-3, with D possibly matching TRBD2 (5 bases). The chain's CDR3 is CASSLATRFTDTQYF. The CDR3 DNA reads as TGTGCCAGCAGCTTGGCAACTAGATTTACAGATACGCAGTATTTT.